One and the same sample provided the 30 T cell receptor beta chains below, sequenced in a study of graft-versus-host responses after intestinal transplantation. These receptors' antigens are unknown. The table came from immunoSEQ multiplex PCR; TCRdb's copy has only in-frame clones and leaves some out. The sample includes roughly 110,000 clones, 85% to 95% of them seen just once. The sequenced sample was unstimulated CD8+ T cells sorted from spleen or lymph node cells, obtained before transplant. Every receptor here comes from a human donor who was the organ donor for an intestinal transplant.

The CDR3 loop is CASGTGVLEQYF. The CDR3 DNA follows: TGTGCCAGCGGGACAGGGGTTCTCGAGCAGTACTTC. The chain recombines TRBV6-5 with TRBJ2-7; 10 bases are a match to TRBD1. CDR3 length: 12 amino acids. After removal of 8 bases from V and 6 bases from J, the junction contained 4 bases not matched to a gene. Germline loops: CDR1 MNHEY, CDR2 SVGAGI.

The CDR3 protein is CASSLEKSTDTQYF. Here the CDR3 DNA reads TGTGCCAGCAGCTTAGAAAAAAGCACAGATACGCAGTATTTT. This chain links TRBV7-9 with TRBJ2-3; D uncertain. Germline values: CDR1 SEHNR, CDR2 FQNEAQ (reference sequence). V lost 1 base to trimming and J lost 0 bases, with 5 bases between them. The CDR3 runs to 14 residues.

This chain uses TRBV10-3 with TRBJ2-2; 12 bases line up with TRBD1. The V and J ends lost 0 bases and 6 bases, in that order; junction bases with no gene match: 11. The CDR3 extends over 19 amino acids. The germline V gene has CDR1 ENHRY and CDR2 SYGVKD. The CDR3 DNA is TGTGCCATCAGTGAGTCCGTAGGTATCCGGGACAGGGGGCCCGGGGAGCTGTTTTTT. Translated: CAISESVGIRDRGPGELFF.

The chain uses TRBV20-1 and TRBJ2-7; D is unresolved. CDR1 DFQATT and CDR2 SNEGSKA come from the germline V gene (reference sequence). The V end lost 6 bases, the J end lost 2 bases, and 8 bases lay between the germline ends. The CDR3 contains 11 residues. CDR3 coding DNA: TGCAGTGCGGAGAAACCCTACGAGCAGTACTTC. This translates into CSAEKPYEQYF.

This chain connects TRBV19 to TRBJ2-1; no clear D. The germline V gene has CDR1 LNHDA and CDR2 SQIVND (reference sequence). The CDR3 runs to 12 residues. The V and J ends lost 5 bases and 7 bases respectively, with 9 bases between them. The CDR3 nucleotides read TGTGCCAGTAGTTTCGGCCTTAATGAGCAGTTCTTC. It codes for CASSFGLNEQFF.

In the case of this clone: This sample includes further DNA sequences coding for the same CDR3. The chain couples TRBV27 to TRBJ1-1; D gene uncertain. Germline-derived CDR1 and CDR2 are MNHEY and SMNVEV (reference sequence). CDR3 size: 13 residues. V gave up 2 bases and J gave up 1 base, with 5 bases separating them. The DNA for the CDR3 is TGTGCCAGCAGTTTACGGGGGAACACTGAAGCTTTCTTT. Protein: CASSLRGNTEAFF.

The V gene is TRBV27, the J gene TRBJ2-3; the D is unclear. CDR3 length: 13 residues. Between the trimmed V and J ends, which lost 3 bases and 4 bases, there was a span of 8 bases. Looked up from germline, CDR1 is MNHEY and CDR2 is SMNVEV (reference sequence). The CDR3 sequence: CASSFSDPDTQYF. The CDR3 nucleotides are TGTGCCAGCAGTTTCTCGGACCCAGATACGCAGTATTTT.

This clone has only one observation. V is TRBV7-2 and J is TRBJ2-3, with 8 bases fitting TRBD2. Germline V lookup: CDR1 SGHTA, CDR2 FQGNSA. The length of the CDR3 is 19 residues. The ends lost 0 bases at V and 4 bases at J; junction bases unmatched: 15. CDR3 loop: CASSLAGSGASRGADTQYF. As DNA, the CDR3 is TGTGCCAGCAGCTTAGCAGGTAGCGGGGCCTCCCGAGGGGCAGATACGCAGTATTTT.

The gene calls are TRBV7-8 and TRBJ1-2, with D unresolved. Trimming removed 7 bases at V and 6 bases at J, with 15 bases between. Germline V gene data show CDR1 as SGHVS and CDR2 as FQNEAQ. The CDR3 extends over 13 amino acids. The CDR3 DNA sequence: TGTGCCAGCATGGTTAGGGCAGAGGATGGCTACACCTTC. Translating it yields CASMVRAEDGYTF.

This chain links TRBV7-9 with TRBJ2-7, with 9 nucleotides matching TRBD1. The CDR3 runs 16 residues. The V gene's germline CDR1 is SEHNR and CDR2 FQNEAQ (reference sequence). Unmatched junction bases numbered 10, after V lost 5 bases and J lost 2 bases. CDR3 loop: CASSPNPGQGTYEQYF. DNA of the CDR3: TGTGCCAGCAGCCCAAACCCGGGACAGGGTACCTACGAGCAGTACTTC.

This CDR3 is CASSDEGQETQYF. CDR3 DNA: TGTGCCAGCAGTGACGAGGGGCAAGAGACCCAGTACTTC. This rearrangement joins TRBV2 to TRBJ2-5; D possibly uses TRBD1 or TRBD2 (5 bases each). Germline CDR1 and CDR2: SNHLY and FYNNEI. Between the trimmed V and J ends, which lost 3 bases and 2 bases, there was a span of 7 bases. This CDR3 has 13 amino acids.

The genes are TRBV5-1 and TRBJ2-3, with 8 bases fitting TRBD2. The CDR3 consists of 15 residues. Per germline, CDR1 SGHRS and CDR2 YFSETQ. V trimming: 1 base; J trimming: 0 bases; junction bases outside the gene matches: 1. The chain's CDR3 is CASSLTGGSTDTQYF. As DNA, the CDR3 is TGCGCCAGCAGCTTGACGGGAGGGAGCACAGATACGCAGTATTTT.

The V and J genes are TRBV5-8 and TRBJ1-2; D uncertain. This CDR3 is built from 15 residues. V shed 1 base and J shed 2 bases, with 12 bases lying between them. CDR1 and CDR2 from the germline V gene are SGHTS and YDEGEE. The CDR3 region is CASSLWFGQNYGYTF. The CDR3 DNA reads as TGTGCCAGCAGCTTGTGGTTCGGCCAGAACTATGGCTACACCTTC.

The rearrangement joins TRBV9 to TRBJ2-5; D gene unclear. The CDR3 has 13 amino acids. Trimming shortened V by 0 bases and J by 3 bases, and 6 bases separated the two germline ends. Per the germline V gene, CDR1 is SGDLS and CDR2 is YYNGEE. CDR3 nucleotides: TGTGCCAGCAGCGTAGGGTCCGAAGAGACCCAGTACTTC. It codes for CASSVGSEETQYF.

The chain couples TRBV5-5 to TRBJ2-7; no clear D gene. The germline CDR1 and CDR2 sequences are SGHKS and YYEKEE (reference sequence). V shed 5 bases and J shed 5 bases, with 11 bases lying between them. CDR3 size: 12 residues. The CDR3 sequence is CASSLGYNEQYF. The CDR3 nucleotides are TGTGCCAGCAGTCTTGGGTACAACGAGCAGTACTTC.

The chain carries TRBV4-2 and TRBJ2-7, with 10 nucleotides matching TRBD2. This CDR3 region has 16 residues. Germline CDR1 LGHNA, CDR2 YNFKEQ. Trimming cost V 3 bases and J 3 bases; bases outside gene matches: 8. The CDR3 protein is CASSQGGLAGDYEQYF. In DNA form, the CDR3 reads TGTGCCAGCAGCCAGGGCGGGCTAGCGGGAGACTACGAGCAGTACTTC.

This clone was counted a single time. V usage is TRBV6-6 and J usage is TRBJ2-1, with a weak D call TRBD2 (5 bases). The CDR3 sequence is 14 residues long. With 2 bases removed from V and 2 bases from J, the gap between germline ends came to 7 bases. Looked up from germline, CDR1 is MNHNY and CDR2 is SVGAGI (reference sequence). For the CDR3, the DNA is TGTGCCAGCAGTTACGCCGGGACCTACAATGAGCAGTTCTTC. This gives the protein CASSYAGTYNEQFF.

The rearrangement joins TRBV4-1 to TRBJ2-2, with TRBD1 matching over 12 bases. Looked up from germline, CDR1 is MGHRA and CDR2 is YSYEKL. V was pared by 1 base and J by 5 bases, with 8 bases of the junction left unmatched. The CDR3 is made up of 18 amino acids. The CDR3 coding sequence is TGCGCCAGCAGCCAAGGCCTGGGGACAGGGGGCCGGACCGGGGAGCTGTTTTTT. It yields the protein CASSQGLGTGGRTGELFF.

This chain uses TRBV9 with TRBJ2-6; no firm D call. V dropped 3 bases and J dropped 0 bases, with 7 bases sitting between them. CDR1 SGDLS and CDR2 YYNGEE come from the germline V gene. This CDR3 has 15 residues. In nucleotides, the CDR3 is TGTGCCAGCAGCGGCACAGACTCTGGGGCCAACGTCCTGACTTTC. Residues: CASSGTDSGANVLTF. Based on the CDR3 plus reference TRBV9 and TRBJ2-6, the full variable domain is DSGVTQTPKHLITATGQRVTLRCSPRSGDLSVYWYQQSLDQGLQFLIQYYNGEERAKGNILERFSAQQFPDLHSELNLSSLELGDSALYFCASSGTDSGANVLTFGAGSRLTVL.

The chain carries TRBV19 and TRBJ2-1; the match to TRBD2 covers 7 bases. CDR3 size: 17 residues. Germline CDR1 reads LNHDA; CDR2 reads SQIVND (reference sequence). The V and J ends lost 5 bases and 4 bases, in that order; junction bases with no gene match: 14. Here the CDR3 reads CASSPRPLAEGYNEQFF. Written as DNA, the CDR3 is TGTGCCAGTAGTCCCCGCCCCCTAGCGGAGGGGTACAATGAGCAGTTCTTC.

The CDR3 loop is CSVVAAYEQYF. The CDR3 DNA reads as TGCAGCGTTGTGGCGGCCTACGAGCAGTACTTC. The V gene is TRBV29-1, the J gene TRBJ2-7; D not certain. The V and J ends lost 4 bases and 2 bases respectively, with 6 bases between them. The CDR3 loop spans 11 amino acids. CDR1 is SQVTM and CDR2 is ANQGSEA in the germline V gene.

In DNA, the CDR3 is TGTGCCAGCGGTACAGGAGTAGAGACCCAGTACTTC. It specifies CASGTGVETQYF. This chain connects TRBV27 to TRBJ2-5; TRBD1 might be the D (5 bases). CDR3 length: 12 amino acids. The ends were cut back, 8 bases at V and 4 bases at J, with 11 bases in the middle. In germline, CDR1 is MNHEY, CDR2 SMNVEV (reference sequence).

About this clone itself: This CDR3 is also generated by other DNA sequences in the sample. The chain uses TRBV5-4 and TRBJ2-7; D gene unclear. In germline, CDR1 is SGHNT, CDR2 YYREEE (reference sequence). Trimming shortened V by 0 bases and J by 4 bases, and 2 bases separated the two germline ends. This CDR3 is 11 amino acids long. CDR3 protein: CASSLGYEQYF. In DNA form, the CDR3 reads TGTGCCAGCAGCTTGGGGTACGAGCAGTACTTC.

The table lists this clone with a count of one. The chain recombines TRBV6-1 with TRBJ1-2; D is undetermined. V gave up 6 bases and J gave up 5 bases, with 13 bases separating them. Per germline, CDR1 MNHNS and CDR2 SASEGT. The CDR3 has 13 residues. CDR3 in amino acids: CASSPDWKYGYTF. The CDR3 bases are TGTGCCAGCAGCCCCGACTGGAAGTATGGCTACACCTTC.

In DNA form, the CDR3 reads TGTGCCAGCAGCGTAGTGGCCAAACTCAGCTCCTACAATGAGCAGTTCTTC. As protein: CASSVVAKLSSYNEQFF. This chain links TRBV9 with TRBJ2-1; D ambiguous. Germline V gene lookup returns CDR1 SGDLS and CDR2 YYNGEE. Trimming pared 0 bases from V and 0 bases from J, leaving 13 bases between. The CDR3 extends over 17 amino acids.

The chain recombines TRBV10-1 with TRBJ2-4; perhaps TRBD2 as D (6 bases). Germline V gene lookup returns CDR1 WNHNN and CDR2 SYGVQD (reference sequence). The CDR3 spans 14 residues. V was trimmed by 2 bases and J by 9 bases, leaving 14 bases between them. CDR3: CASSEGGPDSIQYF. The CDR3 DNA is TGCGCCAGCAGTGAGGGAGGGCCCGATAGCATTCAGTACTTC.

J is TRBJ2-1 and V is TRBV6-6; 11 bases map to TRBD2. The CDR3 totals 16 residues. Trimming cost V 7 bases and J 0 bases; bases outside gene matches: 5. In germline, CDR1 is MNHNY, CDR2 SVGAGI (reference sequence). The chain's CDR3 is CASTPTSGDSYNEQFF. CDR3 sequence (DNA): TGTGCCAGCACCCCGACTAGCGGGGACTCCTACAATGAGCAGTTCTTC.

The chain recombines TRBV28 with TRBJ1-2; weak D call: TRBD1 (5 bases). The CDR3 is 15 residues long. V lost 3 bases, J lost 6 bases, and 17 bases lay in between. Germline assignment: CDR1 MDHEN and CDR2 SYDVKM. CDR3 loop: CASSFGRTYLDGYTF. CDR3 sequence (DNA): TGTGCCAGCAGTTTCGGCCGGACATATTTAGATGGCTACACCTTC.

The genes are TRBV2 and TRBJ2-7; D unresolved. The germline CDR1 and CDR2 sequences are SNHLY and FYNNEI. The CDR3 is made up of 13 amino acids. The V and J ends lost 3 bases and 0 bases respectively, with 6 bases between them. The CDR3 coding sequence is TGTGCCAGCAGTGACAAGTACTCCTACGAGCAGTACTTC. It yields the protein CASSDKYSYEQYF. Together with reference TRBV2 and TRBJ2-7, the CDR3 gives the full variable domain: EPEVTQTPSHQVTQMGQEVILRCVPISNHLYFYWYRQILGQKVEFLVSFYNNEISEKSEIFDDQFSVERPDGSNFTLKIRSTKLEDSAMYFCASSDKYSYEQYFGPGTRLTVT.

This clone was seen a single time. V is TRBV7-2 and J is TRBJ2-3, with D perhaps assigned TRBD1 or TRBD2 (5 bases each). V was shortened by 0 bases and J by 2 bases, with 15 bases between the two germline ends. CDR1 is SGHTA and CDR2 is FQGNSA in the germline V gene. The CDR3 is 17 residues long. The CDR3 DNA follows: TGTGCCAGCAGCTTAGCGCCCGGACCGGGGCCCACAGATACGCAGTATTTT. Residues: CASSLAPGPGPTDTQYF.